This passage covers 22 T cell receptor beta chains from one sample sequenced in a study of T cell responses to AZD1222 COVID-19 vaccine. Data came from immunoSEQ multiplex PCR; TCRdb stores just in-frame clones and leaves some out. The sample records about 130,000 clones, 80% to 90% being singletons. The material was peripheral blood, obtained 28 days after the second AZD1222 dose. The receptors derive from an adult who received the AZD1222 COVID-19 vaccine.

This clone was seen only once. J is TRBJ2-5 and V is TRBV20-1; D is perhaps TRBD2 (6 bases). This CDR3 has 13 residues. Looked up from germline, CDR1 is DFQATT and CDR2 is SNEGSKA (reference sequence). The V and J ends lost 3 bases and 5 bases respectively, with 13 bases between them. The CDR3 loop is CSASRQSGETQYF. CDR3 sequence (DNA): TGCAGTGCTAGTCGCCAGAGCGGGGAGACCCAGTACTTC.

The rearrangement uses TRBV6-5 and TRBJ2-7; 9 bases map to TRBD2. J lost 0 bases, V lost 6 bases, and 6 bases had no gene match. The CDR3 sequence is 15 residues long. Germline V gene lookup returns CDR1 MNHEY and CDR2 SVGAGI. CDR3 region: CASSRSGGSSYEQYF. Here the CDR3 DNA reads TGTGCCAGCAGCCGTAGCGGGGGAAGCTCCTACGAGCAGTACTTC.

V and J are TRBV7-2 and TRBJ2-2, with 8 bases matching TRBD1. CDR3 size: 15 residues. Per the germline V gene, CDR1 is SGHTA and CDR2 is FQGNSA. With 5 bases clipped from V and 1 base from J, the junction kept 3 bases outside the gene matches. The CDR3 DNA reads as TGTGCCAGCAGCCGGGGGACAGGGAACACCGGGGAGCTGTTTTTT. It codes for CASSRGTGNTGELFF.

The CDR3: CASSLRGFGNYGYTF. CDR3 coding DNA: TGTGCCAGCAGCCTAAGGGGATTCGGTAACTATGGCTACACCTTC. The chain uses TRBV27 and TRBJ1-2; a weak D match, TRBD1 (5 bases). The CDR3 is 15 amino acids. Germline CDR1 reads MNHEY; CDR2 reads SMNVEV (reference sequence). Trimming took off 6 bases at V and 1 base at J, with 15 bases between the two ends.

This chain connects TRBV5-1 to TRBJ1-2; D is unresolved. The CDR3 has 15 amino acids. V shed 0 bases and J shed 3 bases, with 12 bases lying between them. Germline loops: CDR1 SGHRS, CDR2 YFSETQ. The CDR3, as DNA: TGCGCCAGCAGCTTGGATGGCGACGGCTACTATGGCTACACCTTC. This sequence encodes CASSLDGDGYYGYTF.

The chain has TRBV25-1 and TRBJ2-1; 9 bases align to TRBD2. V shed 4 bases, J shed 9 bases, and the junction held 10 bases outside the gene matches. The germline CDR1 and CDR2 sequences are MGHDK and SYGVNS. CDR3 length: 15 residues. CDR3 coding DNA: TGTGCCAGCAGTGCTCTAGCTAGCGGGACTACTGAGCAGTTCTTC. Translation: CASSALASGTTEQFF. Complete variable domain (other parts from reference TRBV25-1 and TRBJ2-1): EADIYQTPRYLVIGTGKKITLECSQTMGHDKMYWYQQDPGMELHLIHYSYGVNSTEKGDLSSESTVSRIRTEHFPLTLESARPSHTSQYLCASSALASGTTEQFFGPGTRLTVL.

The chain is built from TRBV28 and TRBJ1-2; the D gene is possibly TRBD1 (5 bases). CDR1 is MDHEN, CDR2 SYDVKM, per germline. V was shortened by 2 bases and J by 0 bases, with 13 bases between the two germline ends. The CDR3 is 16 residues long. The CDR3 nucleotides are TGTGCCAGCAGTTTAGGCAGGGCCCGATCTAACTATGGCTACACCTTC. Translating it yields CASSLGRARSNYGYTF.

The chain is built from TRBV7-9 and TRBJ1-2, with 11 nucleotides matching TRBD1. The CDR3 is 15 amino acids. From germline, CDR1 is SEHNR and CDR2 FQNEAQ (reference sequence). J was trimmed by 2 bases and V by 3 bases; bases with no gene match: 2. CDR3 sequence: CASSFGTGGNYGYTF. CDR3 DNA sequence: TGTGCCAGCAGCTTCGGGACAGGGGGAAACTATGGCTACACCTTC.

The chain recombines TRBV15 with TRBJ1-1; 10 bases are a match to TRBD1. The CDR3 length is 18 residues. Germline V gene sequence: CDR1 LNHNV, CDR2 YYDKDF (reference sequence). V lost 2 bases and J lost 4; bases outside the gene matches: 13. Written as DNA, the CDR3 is TGTGCCACCAGCAGATTACCGACAGGGGGCCGGTCTGGCACTGAAGCTTTCTTT. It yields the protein CATSRLPTGGRSGTEAFF.

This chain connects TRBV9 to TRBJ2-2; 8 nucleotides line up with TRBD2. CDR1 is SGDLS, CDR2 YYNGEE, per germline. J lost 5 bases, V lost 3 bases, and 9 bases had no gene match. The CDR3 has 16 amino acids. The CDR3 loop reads CASSASGRAATGELFF. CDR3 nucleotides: TGTGCCAGCAGCGCGTCCGGGAGGGCCGCGACCGGGGAGCTGTTTTTT.

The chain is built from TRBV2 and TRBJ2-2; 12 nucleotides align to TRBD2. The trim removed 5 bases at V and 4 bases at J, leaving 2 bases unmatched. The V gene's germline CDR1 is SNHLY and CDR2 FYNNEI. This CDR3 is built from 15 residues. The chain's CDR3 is CASSLLAGGTGELFF. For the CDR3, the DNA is TGTGCCAGCAGTTTACTAGCGGGAGGCACCGGGGAGCTGTTTTTT.

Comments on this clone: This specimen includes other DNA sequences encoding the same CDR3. The CDR3 nucleotides are TGTGCCAGCAGCCAAGCAGGGACAGCCAACTATGGCTACACCTTC. Its protein product is CASSQAGTANYGYTF. The gene calls are TRBV3-1 (or the pseudogene TRBV3-2) and TRBJ1-2, with 7 bases lining up with TRBD1. The J segment lost 2 bases and the V segment lost 1 base, leaving 4 bases of the junction unmatched. Germline CDR1 is LGHDT and CDR2 is YNNKEL (reference sequence). The CDR3 is made up of 15 amino acids.

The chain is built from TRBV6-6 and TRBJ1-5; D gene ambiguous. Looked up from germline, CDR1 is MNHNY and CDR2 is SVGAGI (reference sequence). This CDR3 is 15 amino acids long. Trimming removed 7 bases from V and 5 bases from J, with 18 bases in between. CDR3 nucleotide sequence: TGTGCCAGCACCCAGGACCCGTACCGGGATCAGCCCCAGCATTTT. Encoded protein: CASTQDPYRDQPQHF.

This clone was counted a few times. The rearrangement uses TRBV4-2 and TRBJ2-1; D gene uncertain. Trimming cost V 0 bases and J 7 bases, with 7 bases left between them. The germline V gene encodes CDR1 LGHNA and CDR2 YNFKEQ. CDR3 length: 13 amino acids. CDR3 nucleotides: TGTGCCAGCAGCCAAGAAGGGCCGAATGAGCAGTTCTTC. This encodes CASSQEGPNEQFF.

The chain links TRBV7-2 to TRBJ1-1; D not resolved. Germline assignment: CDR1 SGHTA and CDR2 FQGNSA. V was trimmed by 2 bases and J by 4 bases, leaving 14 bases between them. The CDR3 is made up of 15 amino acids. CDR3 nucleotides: TGTGCCAGCAGCTTACGTTTTGACGAGTCCACTGAAGCTTTCTTT. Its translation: CASSLRFDESTEAFF.

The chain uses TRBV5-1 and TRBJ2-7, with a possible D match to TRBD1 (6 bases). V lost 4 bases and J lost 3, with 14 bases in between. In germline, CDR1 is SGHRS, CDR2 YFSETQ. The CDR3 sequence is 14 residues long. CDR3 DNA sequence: TGCGCCAGCAGCCCCGCCAGGGGCGTCTACGAGCAGTACTTC. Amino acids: CASSPARGVYEQYF.

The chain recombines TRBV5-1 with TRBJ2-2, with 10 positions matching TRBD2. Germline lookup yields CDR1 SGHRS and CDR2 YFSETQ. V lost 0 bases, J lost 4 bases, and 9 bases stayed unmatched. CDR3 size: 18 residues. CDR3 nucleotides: TGCGCCAGCAGCTTGGGCCTAGCGGGAGCCTCGGGCACCGGGGAGCTGTTTTTT. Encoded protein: CASSLGLAGASGTGELFF. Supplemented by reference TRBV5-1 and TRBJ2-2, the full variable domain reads KAGVTQTPRYLIKTRGQQVTLSCSPISGHRSVSWYQQTPGQGLQFLFEYFSETQRNKGNFPGRFSGRQFSNSRSEMNVSTLELGDSALYLCASSLGLAGASGTGELFFGEGSRLTVL.

CDR3 protein: CASSPRGTMNEQFF. The CDR3 bases are TGCGCCAGCAGCCCCCGGGGCACGATGAATGAGCAGTTCTTC. The chain uses TRBV5-1 and TRBJ2-1; either TRBD1 or TRBD2 may supply D (5 bases each). This CDR3 has 14 amino acids. Trimming removed 4 bases from V and 7 bases from J, with 15 bases in between. CDR1 is SGHRS and CDR2 is YFSETQ in the germline V gene.

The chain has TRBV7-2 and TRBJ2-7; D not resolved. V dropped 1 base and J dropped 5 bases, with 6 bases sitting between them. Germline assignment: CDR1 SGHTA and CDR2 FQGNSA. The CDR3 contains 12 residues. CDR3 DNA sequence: TGTGCCAGCAGCTTAGACGTCCACGAGCAGTACTTC. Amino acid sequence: CASSLDVHEQYF. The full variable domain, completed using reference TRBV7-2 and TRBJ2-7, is GAGVSQSPSNKVTEKGKDVELRCDPISGHTALYWYRQSLGQGLEFLIYFQGNSAPDKSGLPSDRFSAERTGGSVSTLTIQRTQQEDSAVYLCASSLDVHEQYFGPGTRLTVT.

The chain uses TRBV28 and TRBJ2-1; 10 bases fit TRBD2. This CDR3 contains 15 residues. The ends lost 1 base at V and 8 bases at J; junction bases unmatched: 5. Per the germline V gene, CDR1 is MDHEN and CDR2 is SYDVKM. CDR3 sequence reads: CASSLFASGSHEQFF. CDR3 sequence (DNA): TGTGCCAGCAGTTTATTTGCTAGCGGGAGCCATGAGCAGTTCTTC.

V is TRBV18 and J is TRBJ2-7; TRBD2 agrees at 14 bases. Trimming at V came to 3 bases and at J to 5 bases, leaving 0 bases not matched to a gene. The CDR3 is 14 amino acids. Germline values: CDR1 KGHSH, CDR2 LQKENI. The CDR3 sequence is CASSPGLAGDEQYF. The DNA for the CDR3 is TGTGCCAGCTCACCGGGACTAGCGGGAGACGAGCAGTACTTC.

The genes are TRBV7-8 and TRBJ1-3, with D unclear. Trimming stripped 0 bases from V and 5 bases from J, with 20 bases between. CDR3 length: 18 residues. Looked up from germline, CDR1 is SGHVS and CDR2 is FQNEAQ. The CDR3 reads CASSLARPGGVLRNTIYF. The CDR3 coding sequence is TGTGCCAGCAGCTTAGCGAGACCTGGCGGGGTGCTGCGAAACACCATATATTTT. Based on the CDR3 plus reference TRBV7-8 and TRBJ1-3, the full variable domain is GAGVSQSPRYKVAKRGQDVALRCDPISGHVSLFWYQQALGQGPEFLTYFQNEAQLDKSGLPSDRFFAERPEGSVSTLKIQRTQQEDSAVYLCASSLARPGGVLRNTIYFGEGSWLTVV.